This T cell receptor beta chain derives from a study of blood T cell repertoires in COVID-19. Using immunoSEQ multiplex PCR, the repertoire was profiled, and TCRdb retains in-frame clones only, with some absent. The table records almost 350,000 clones, 88% of them present only once. The study recruited people aged 18 to 89 years across some 23 US areas. Participant-given clinical history determined each cohort assignment. The CDR3 length is 18 residues. V was pared by 2 bases and J by 6 bases, with 11 bases of the junction left unmatched. Germline-derived CDR1 and CDR2 are SGDLS and YYNGEE. This chain joins TRBV9 and TRBJ2-1; 13 bases match TRBD2. This receptor was identified in a woman in her 30s who had been exposed to COVID-19. The sample comprised PBMCs or T cells enriched from blood (not recorded which). This CDR3 reads CASSVTTLAGGPSNEQFF. The DNA for the CDR3 is TGTGCCAGCAGCGTCACCACACTAGCGGGAGGGCCCTCCAATGAGCAGTTCTTC.